This TCR beta chain was recorded in a study of PD-1 blockade in classical Hodgkin lymphoma (dated by TCRdb to the early 2020s). The study in broad terms: Nivolumab dosing was 3 mg/kg intravenously every 2 weeks, continuing until either disease progression or unacceptable toxicity. The study used TCR beta sequencing and CyTOF to define a peripheral blood immune signature of response to PD-1 blockade in classical Hodgkin lymphoma.

Genomic DNA was isolated using the Qiagen DNeasy kit from unsorted PBMCs as well as from negatively selected CD4+ and CD8+ fractions. TCR beta CDR3 regions were subjected to amplification by immunoSEQ multiplex PCR with primers that anneal to V and J segments. A synthetic immune receptor repertoire was used to minimize amplification bias, and any residual bias was removed computationally once sequencing was done. From the authors' description of their analysis: Custom Python scripts were used to quantify repertoire diversity as the Shannon entropy index. Unsorted, CD4+ and CD8+ repertoires were analyzed separately, except in combined analyses where CD4+ and CD8+ sequences were merged in silico. A clone counted as expanded when the clone's frequency after treatment rose at least 2-fold relative to C1D1, and clones undetected at baseline were given a pseudocount of 0.5. Clones with 0 or 1 copy at C1D1 were classified as singleton clones, and clones with 2 or more copies were classified as non-singleton clones. Clones expanded in unsorted samples were annotated as CD4+, CD8+ or unknown by matching protein sequences in sorted samples from the same patient. Wilcoxon tests on paired samples were used to test diversity changes from C1D1 to C4D1. What TCRdb holds here is the immuneACCESS table cut down to in-frame rearrangements. Part of the clones is not present; checked against another copy, under half of the missing clones reflect an unresolved V gene, and the others are unexplained. The V and J calls and clone size come from that table; D and trimming were worked out from the DNA. The sample records approximately 20,000 clones, roughly 85% of which are singletons. Of the sample, about 2.4% falls within the top ten clones.

Looking up the germline V gene (reference sequence) yields CDR1 WNHNN and CDR2 SYGVQD. The CDR3 starts with the cysteine, ends with the phenylalanine, and has 17 residues. The retained sequence is limited to the CDR3, 51 bases, with the frame set at the first base. After removal of 6 bases from V and 8 bases from J, the junction retains 14 bases not matched to a gene. The paper as a whole reports these results and caveats: The study was limited to a single clinical trial cohort, and causes of repertoire differences, possibly disease activity or prior therapy, remained undefined. Patients starting nivolumab less than 1 year after ASCT had lower diversity and were excluded from later analyses to avoid confounding by immune reconstitution. Newly diagnosed patients were reported to have lower baseline TCR diversity than healthy donors, and relapsed/refractory patients were reported to have lower baseline TCR diversity still. By C4D1, a significant rise was seen in CD4+ TCR diversity but not in CD8+ TCR diversity (p=0.0027 vs p=0.16), and the rise was most apparent among complete responders (p=0.02). Trial patients with a complete response had baseline diversity similar to that of newly diagnosed patients, while partial responders and progressors had significantly lower diversity.

This clone appeared once. Its antigen is still unknown. One base away there is no much larger clone; base qualities are not given. Reading the label with the study, this specimen's time point is: cycle 4 day 1 (C4D1), after less than 7 weeks of nivolumab. Relapse after autologous stem cell transplantation had occurred in all trial patients, and cohorts A, B and C were distinguished by prior brentuximab vedotin exposure. Using a Miltenyi CD4+ T cell isolation kit, CD4+ T cells were purified from thawed PBMCs through magnetic negative selection. A total of roughly 57 patients with relapsed/refractory classical Hodgkin lymphoma made up the trial cohort, and each patient's best overall response was complete response, partial response or progressive disease. Trial patients were treated with single-agent nivolumab in the multi-cohort phase II CheckMate 205 trial. An independent review committee assessed best overall response by applying the 2007 International Working Group response criteria. Trial PBMCs were obtained immediately prior to nivolumab initiation (C1D1) and on therapy at cycle 2 day 1 and cycle 4 day 1. After peripheral blood was drawn into 8 mL Vacutainer Cell Preparation Tubes, PBMCs were isolated by centrifugation and then cryopreserved. Purified CD4+ and CD8+ fractions were prepared only for cases in which an additional PBMC sample was available. On LS columns in a quadroMACS separator, the magnetically labelled cells were depleted, and the flow-through was collected as the purified fraction.

The clonotype was recovered from a human donor with classical Hodgkin lymphoma. The chain is assembled from TRBV10-1 and TRBJ2-1, and TRBD2 matches 12 of the central bases. This sample comprised CD4+ T cells from blood, obtained before the fourth cycle of nivolumab. The nucleotide sequence is TGCGCCAGCAGCTCGCATTCCCTAGCGGGAGGGCCCTATGAGCAGTTCTTC. It translates to CASSSHSLAGGPYEQFF.